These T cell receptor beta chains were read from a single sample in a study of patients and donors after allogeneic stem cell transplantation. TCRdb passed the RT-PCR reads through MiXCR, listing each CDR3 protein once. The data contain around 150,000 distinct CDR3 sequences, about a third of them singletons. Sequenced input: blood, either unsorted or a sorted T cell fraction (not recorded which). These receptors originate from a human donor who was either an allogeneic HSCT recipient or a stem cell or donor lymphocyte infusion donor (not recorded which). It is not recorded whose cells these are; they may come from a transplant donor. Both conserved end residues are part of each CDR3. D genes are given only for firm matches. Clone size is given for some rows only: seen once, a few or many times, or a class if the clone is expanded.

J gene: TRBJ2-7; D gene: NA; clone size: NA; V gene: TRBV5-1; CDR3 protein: CASSLDGEVGEQYF; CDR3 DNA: TGCGCCAGCAGCTTGGACGGTGAAGTGGGCGAGCAGTACTTC
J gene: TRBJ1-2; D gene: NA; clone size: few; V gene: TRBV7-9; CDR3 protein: CASSLGVRGPNYGYTF; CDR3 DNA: TGTGCCAGCAGCTTAGGCGTTCGGGGACCCAACTATGGCTACACCTTC
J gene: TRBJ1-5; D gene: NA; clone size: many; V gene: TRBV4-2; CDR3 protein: CASSQDGGNQPQHF; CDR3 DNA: TGTGCCAGCAGCCAAGATGGAGGCAATCAGCCCCAGCATTTT
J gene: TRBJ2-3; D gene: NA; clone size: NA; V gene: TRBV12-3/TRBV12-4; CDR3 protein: CASSLGTSSDTQYF; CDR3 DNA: TGTGCCAGCAGTCTTGGGACCTCCTCCGATACGCAGTATTTT
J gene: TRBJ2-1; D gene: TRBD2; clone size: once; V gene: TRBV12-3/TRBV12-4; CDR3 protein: CASSRTSGGLTSYNEQFF; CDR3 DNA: TGTGCCAGCAGCCGGACTAGCGGGGGCCTTACCTCCTACAATGAGCAGTTCTTC
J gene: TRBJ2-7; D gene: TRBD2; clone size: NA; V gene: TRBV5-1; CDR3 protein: CASSPGLAVYEQYF; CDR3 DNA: TGCGCCAGCAGCCCGGGACTAGCGGTCTACGAGCAGTACTTC
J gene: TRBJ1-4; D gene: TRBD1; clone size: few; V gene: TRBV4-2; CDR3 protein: CASSAPGQANEKLFF; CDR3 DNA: TGTGCCAGCAGCGCCCCGGGACAGGCGAATGAAAAACTGTTTTTT
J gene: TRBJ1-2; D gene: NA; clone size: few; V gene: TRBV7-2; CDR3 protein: CASSLGGDRSYGYTF; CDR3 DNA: TGTGCCAGCAGCTTAGGTGGCGACAGGTCCTATGGCTACACCTTC
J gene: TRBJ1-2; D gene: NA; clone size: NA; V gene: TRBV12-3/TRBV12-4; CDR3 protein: CATLYGFYGYTF; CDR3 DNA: TGCGCCACACTTTATGGGTTTTATGGCTACACCTTC
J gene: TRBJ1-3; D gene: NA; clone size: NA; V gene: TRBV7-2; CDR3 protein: CASSDGGAGNTIYF; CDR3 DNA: TGTGCCAGCAGTGACGGGGGGGCCGGAAACACCATATATTTT
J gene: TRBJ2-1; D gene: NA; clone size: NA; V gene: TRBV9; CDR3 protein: CASSVEPADEQFF; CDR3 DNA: TGTGCCAGCAGCGTAGAGCCGGCGGATGAGCAGTTCTTC
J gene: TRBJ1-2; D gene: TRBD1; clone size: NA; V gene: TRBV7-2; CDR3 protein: CASTIGDRGPGYTF; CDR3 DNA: TGTGCCAGCACCATCGGGGACAGGGGGCCTGGCTACACCTTC
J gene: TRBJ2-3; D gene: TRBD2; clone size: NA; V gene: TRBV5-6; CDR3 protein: CASLGGFQTDTQYF; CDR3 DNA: TGTGCCAGCCTGGGGGGGTTTCAGACAGATACGCAGTATTTT
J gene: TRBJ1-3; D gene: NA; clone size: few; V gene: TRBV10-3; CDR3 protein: CAISSNRINTIYF; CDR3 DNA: TGTGCCATCAGCTCGAACAGGATAAACACCATATATTTT
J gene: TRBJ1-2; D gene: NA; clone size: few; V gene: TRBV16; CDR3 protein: CASSQIYDSNYGYTF; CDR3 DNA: TGTGCCAGCAGCCAAATTTATGACAGTAACTATGGCTACACCTTC
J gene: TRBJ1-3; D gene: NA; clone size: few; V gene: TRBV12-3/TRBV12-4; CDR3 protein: CASTPWGLHSGNTIYF; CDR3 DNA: TGTGCCAGCACCCCTTGGGGGCTACACTCTGGAAACACCATATATTTT
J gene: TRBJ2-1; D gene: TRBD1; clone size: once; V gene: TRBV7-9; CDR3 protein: CASGRQGVRDYNEQFF; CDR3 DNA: TGTGCCAGCGGGAGACAGGGAGTCCGAGACTACAATGAGCAGTTCTTC
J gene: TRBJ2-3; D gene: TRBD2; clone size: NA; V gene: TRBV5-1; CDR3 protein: CASSLAALAGTRTDTQYF; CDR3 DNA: TGCGCCAGCAGCTTGGCGGCCCTAGCGGGGACCCGCACAGATACGCAGTATTTT
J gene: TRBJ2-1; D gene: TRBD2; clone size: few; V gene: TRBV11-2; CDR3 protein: CASSPPSGGDEQFF; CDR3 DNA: TGTGCCAGCAGCCCCCCTAGCGGGGGGGACGAGCAGTTCTTC
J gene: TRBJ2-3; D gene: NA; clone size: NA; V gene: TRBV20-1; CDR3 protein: CSAREAQGSNTQYF; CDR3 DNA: TGCAGTGCTAGAGAGGCACAGGGCTCAAATACGCAGTATTTT
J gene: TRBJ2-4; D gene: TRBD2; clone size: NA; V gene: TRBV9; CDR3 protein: CASSPPGTSGTKIQYF; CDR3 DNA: TGTGCCAGCAGCCCGCCGGGGACTAGCGGGACTAAGATTCAGTACTTC
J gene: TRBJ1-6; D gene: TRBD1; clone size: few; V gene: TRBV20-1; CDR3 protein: CSAGTGGTWSPLHF; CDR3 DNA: TGCAGTGCTGGGACAGGGGGCACGTGGTCACCCCTCCACTTT
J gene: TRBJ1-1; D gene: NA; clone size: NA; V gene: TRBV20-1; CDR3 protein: CSARDSANTEAFF; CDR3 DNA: TGCAGTGCTAGGGACAGCGCGAACACTGAAGCTTTCTTT
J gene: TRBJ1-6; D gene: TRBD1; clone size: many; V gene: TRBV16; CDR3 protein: CASSPGQGGPLHF; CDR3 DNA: TGTGCCAGCAGCCCCGGACAGGGGGGGCCCCTCCACTTT
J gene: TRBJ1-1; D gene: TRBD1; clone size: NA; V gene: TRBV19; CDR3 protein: CASSIGDRGTEAFF; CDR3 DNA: TGTGCCAGTAGTATAGGGGACAGGGGCACTGAAGCTTTCTTT
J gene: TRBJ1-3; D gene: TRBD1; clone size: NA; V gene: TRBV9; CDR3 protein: CASSYDRESGRGNTIYF; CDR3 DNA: TGTGCCAGCAGCTATGACAGGGAATCTGGGAGAGGAAACACCATATATTTT
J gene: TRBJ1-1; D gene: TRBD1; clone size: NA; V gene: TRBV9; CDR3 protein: CASSPLTGDTEAFF; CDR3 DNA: TGTGCCAGCAGCCCCCTTACAGGGGACACTGAAGCTTTCTTT
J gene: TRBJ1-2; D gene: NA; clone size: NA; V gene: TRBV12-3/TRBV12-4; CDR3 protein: CASSLARTGTDGYTF; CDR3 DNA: TGTGCCAGCAGTTTAGCCCGAACAGGGACGGATGGCTACACCTTC
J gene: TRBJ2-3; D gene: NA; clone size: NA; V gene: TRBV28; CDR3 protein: CASKEFGTDTQYF; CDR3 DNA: TGTGCCAGCAAGGAGTTCGGCACAGATACGCAGTATTTT
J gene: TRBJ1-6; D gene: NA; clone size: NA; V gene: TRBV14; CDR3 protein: CASSPKIGYNSPLHF; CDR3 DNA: TGTGCCAGCAGCCCAAAAATAGGGTATAATTCACCCCTCCACTTT
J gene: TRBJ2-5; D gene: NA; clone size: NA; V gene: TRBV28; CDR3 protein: CASSLGTISTTQETQYF; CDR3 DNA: TGTGCCAGCAGTTTAGGGACGATAAGTACCACCCAAGAGACCCAGTACTTC
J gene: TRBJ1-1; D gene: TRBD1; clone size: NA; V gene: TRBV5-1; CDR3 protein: CASSPRGDRVNTEAFF; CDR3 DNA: TGCGCCAGCAGCCCCCGGGGGGACAGGGTGAACACTGAAGCTTTCTTT
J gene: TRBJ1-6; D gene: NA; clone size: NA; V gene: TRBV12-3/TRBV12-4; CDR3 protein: CASSLDFSYNSPLHF; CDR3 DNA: TGTGCCAGCAGTTTAGACTTCTCCTATAATTCACCCCTCCACTTT
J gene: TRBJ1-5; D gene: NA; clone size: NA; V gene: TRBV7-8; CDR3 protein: CASNTPRIGQPQHF; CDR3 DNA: TGTGCCAGCAACACGCCTAGAATCGGGCAGCCCCAGCATTTT
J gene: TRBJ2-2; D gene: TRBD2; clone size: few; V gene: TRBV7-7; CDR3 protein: CASSPVLAGNTGELFF; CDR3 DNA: TGTGCTAGCAGCCCGGTGCTAGCGGGGAACACCGGGGAGCTGTTTTTT
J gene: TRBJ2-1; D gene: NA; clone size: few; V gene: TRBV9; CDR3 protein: CASSVDPADEQFF; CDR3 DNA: TGTGCCAGCAGCGTAGACCCGGCTGATGAGCAGTTCTTC
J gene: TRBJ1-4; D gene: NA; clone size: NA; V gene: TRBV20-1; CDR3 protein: CSVPPNRGEKLFF; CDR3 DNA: TGCAGTGTCCCCCCAAATAGGGGAGAAAAACTGTTTTTT
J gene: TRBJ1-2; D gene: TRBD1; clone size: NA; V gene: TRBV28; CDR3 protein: CASSPPGQPLYGYTF; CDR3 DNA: TGTGCCAGCAGTCCTCCGGGACAGCCTCTCTATGGCTACACCTTC
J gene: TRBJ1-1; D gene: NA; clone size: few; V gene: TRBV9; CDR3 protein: CASSVAGSEAFF; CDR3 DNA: TGTGCCAGCAGCGTTGCAGGGTCTGAAGCTTTCTTT
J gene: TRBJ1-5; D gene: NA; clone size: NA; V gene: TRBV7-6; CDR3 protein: CASSLRGPPSAQHF; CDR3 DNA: TGTGCCAGCAGCTTACGGGGGCCGCCATCGGCCCAGCATTTT
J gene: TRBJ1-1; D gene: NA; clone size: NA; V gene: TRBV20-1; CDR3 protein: CSARVRGTSNTEAFF; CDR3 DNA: TGCAGTGCTAGAGTGAGGGGGACGTCGAACACTGAAGCTTTCTTT
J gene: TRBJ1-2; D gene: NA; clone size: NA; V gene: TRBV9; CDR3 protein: CASSTRGILNYGYTF; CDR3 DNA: TGTGCCAGCAGCACCAGAGGAATCTTAAACTATGGCTACACCTTC
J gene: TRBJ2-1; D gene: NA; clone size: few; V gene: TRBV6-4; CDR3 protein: CATQGGGEQFF; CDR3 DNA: TGTGCCACCCAGGGAGGCGGTGAGCAGTTCTTC
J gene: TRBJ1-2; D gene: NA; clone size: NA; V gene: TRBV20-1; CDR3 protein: CSAREGRTANGYTF; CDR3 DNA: TGCAGTGCTAGAGAGGGACGGACGGCGAATGGCTACACCTTC
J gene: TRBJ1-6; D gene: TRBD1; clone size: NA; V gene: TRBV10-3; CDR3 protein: CAIMKDRVSPLHF; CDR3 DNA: TGTGCCATCATGAAGGACAGGGTTTCACCCCTCCACTTT